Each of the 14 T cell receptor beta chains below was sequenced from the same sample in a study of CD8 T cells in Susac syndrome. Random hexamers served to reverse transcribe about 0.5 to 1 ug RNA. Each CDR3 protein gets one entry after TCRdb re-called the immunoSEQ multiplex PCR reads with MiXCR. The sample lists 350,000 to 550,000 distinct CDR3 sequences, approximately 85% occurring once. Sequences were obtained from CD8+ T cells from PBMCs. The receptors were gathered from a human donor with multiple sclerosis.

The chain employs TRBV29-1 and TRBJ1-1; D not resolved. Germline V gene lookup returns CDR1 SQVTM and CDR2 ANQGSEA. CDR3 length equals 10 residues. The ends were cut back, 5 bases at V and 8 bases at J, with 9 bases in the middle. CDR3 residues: CSVTDGEAFF. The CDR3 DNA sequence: TGCAGCGTTACGGACGGAGAAGCTTTCTTT.

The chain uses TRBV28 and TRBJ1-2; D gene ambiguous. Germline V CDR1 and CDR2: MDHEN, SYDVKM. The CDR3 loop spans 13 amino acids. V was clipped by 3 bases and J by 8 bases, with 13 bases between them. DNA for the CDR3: TGTGCCAGCAGTTTTATGGGTTTAGGAGGCTACACCTTC. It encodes CASSFMGLGGYTF.

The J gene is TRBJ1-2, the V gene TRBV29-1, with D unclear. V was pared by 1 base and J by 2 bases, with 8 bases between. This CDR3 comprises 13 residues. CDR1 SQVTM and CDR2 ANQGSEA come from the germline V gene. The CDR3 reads CSVEADENYGYTF. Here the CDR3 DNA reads TGCAGCGTTGAAGCGGACGAGAACTATGGCTACACCTTC.

CDR3 loop: CAWSVGDSAYGYTF. CDR3 DNA: TGTGCCTGGAGTGTAGGTGACAGTGCCTATGGCTACACCTTC. The rearrangement uses TRBV30 and TRBJ1-2; weak D call: TRBD1 (5 bases). The CDR3 totals 14 residues. V was shortened by 0 bases and J by 4 bases, with 12 bases between the two germline ends. Germline V CDR1 and CDR2: GTSNPN, SVGIG (reference sequence).

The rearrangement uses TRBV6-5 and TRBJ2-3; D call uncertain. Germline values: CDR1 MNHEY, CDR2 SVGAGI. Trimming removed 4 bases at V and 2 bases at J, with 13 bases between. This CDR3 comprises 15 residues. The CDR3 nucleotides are TGTGCCAGCAGTTTTACGTTCCCACTCACAGATACGCAGTATTTT. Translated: CASSFTFPLTDTQYF.

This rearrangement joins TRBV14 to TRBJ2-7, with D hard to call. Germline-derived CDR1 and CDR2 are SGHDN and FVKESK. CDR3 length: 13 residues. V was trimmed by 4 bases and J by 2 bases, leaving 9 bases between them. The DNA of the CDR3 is TGTGCCAGCAGCCGAACTATTCCCTACGAGCAGTACTTC. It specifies CASSRTIPYEQYF.

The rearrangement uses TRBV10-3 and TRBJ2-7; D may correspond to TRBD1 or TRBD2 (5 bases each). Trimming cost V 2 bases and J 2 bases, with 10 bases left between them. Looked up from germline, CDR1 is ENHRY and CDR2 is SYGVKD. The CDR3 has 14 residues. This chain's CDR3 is CAISENWGTYEQYF. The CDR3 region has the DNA TGTGCCATCAGTGAGAACTGGGGGACCTACGAGCAGTACTTC.

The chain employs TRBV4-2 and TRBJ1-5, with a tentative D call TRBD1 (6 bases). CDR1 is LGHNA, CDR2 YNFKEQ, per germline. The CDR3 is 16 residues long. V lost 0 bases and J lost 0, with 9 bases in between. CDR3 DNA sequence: TGTGCCAGCAGCCAAGAAAAGGGGGGTAGCAATCAGCCCCAGCATTTT. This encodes CASSQEKGGSNQPQHF.

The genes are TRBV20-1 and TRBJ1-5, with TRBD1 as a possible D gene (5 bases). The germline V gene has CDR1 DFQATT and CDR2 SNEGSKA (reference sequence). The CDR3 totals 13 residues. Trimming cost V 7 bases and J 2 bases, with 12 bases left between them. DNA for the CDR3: TGCAGTGTTGATAAAGGGGGCAATCAGCCCCAGCATTTT. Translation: CSVDKGGNQPQHF.

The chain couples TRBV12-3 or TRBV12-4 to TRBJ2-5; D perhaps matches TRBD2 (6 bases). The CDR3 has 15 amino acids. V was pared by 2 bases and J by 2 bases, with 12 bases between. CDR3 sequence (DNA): TGTGCCAGCAGTTTATCCTTAGCGGCTCAAGAGACCCAGTACTTC. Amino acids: CASSLSLAAQETQYF.

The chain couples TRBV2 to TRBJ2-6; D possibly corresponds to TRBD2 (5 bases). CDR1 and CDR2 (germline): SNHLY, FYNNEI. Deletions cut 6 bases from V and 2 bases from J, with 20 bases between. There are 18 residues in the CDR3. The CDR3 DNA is TGTGCCAGCAGCTTTGACCCGGACTGGCTCCCTGGGGCCAACGTCCTGACTTTC. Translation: CASSFDPDWLPGANVLTF. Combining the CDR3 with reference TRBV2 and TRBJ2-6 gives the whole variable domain EPEVTQTPSHQVTQMGQEVILRCVPISNHLYFYWYRQILGQKVEFLVSFYNNEISEKSEIFDDQFSVERPDGSNFTLKIRSTKLEDSAMYFCASSFDPDWLPGANVLTFGAGSRLTVL.

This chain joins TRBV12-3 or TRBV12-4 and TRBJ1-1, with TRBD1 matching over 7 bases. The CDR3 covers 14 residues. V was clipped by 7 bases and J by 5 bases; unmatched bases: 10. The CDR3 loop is CASNPTGEGTEAFF. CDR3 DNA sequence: TGTGCCAGCAACCCAACAGGGGAAGGGACTGAAGCTTTCTTT.

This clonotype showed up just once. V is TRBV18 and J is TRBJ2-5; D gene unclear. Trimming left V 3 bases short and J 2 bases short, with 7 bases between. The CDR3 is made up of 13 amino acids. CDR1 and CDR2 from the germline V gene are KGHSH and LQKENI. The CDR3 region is CASSPQPQETQYF. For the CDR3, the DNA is TGTGCCAGCTCACCCCAACCGCAAGAGACCCAGTACTTC.

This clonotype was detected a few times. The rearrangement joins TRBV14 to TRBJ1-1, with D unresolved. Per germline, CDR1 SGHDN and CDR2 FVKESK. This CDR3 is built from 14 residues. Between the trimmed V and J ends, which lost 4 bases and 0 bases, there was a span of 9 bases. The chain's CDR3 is CASSRIVMNTEAFF. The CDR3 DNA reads TGTGCCAGCAGCCGTATAGTTATGAACACTGAAGCTTTCTTT.